This TCR beta chain was captured in a study of T-cell memory formation after mild COVID-19. Study observations and caveats: Clones that contracted from day 15 to 85 were balanced CD4/CD8, while later expanders leaned CD4+. The authors did not confirm SARS-CoV-2 specificity of second-wave clones peaking day 37. Mainly CM and EM harbored the contracting CD4+ clones; mainly EMRA harbored the CD8+ ones.

It was 5'RACE with constant-segment primers that produced the TCR alpha and TCR beta cDNA libraries, which carried sample barcodes and UMIs. TCRdb re-called the 5' RACE reads with MiXCR, one entry per CDR3 protein. This table holds around 300,000 distinct CDR3 sequences, around 15% found once. This clonotype was seen repeatedly, ten times or more. Its target is unknown. This receptor was obtained from a man aged 18-30 years who had mild COVID-19 (a few samples of this study predate the infection). Cell type and time point are not known. What was sequenced was PBMCs or a T cell subset sorted from them (not recorded which).

The CDR3 spells CASSKDRNTEAFF. CDR3 nucleotides: TGTGCCAGCAGCAAGGATAGGAACACTGAAGCTTTCTTT. The chain couples TRBV7-2 to TRBJ1-1; D ambiguous. Between the trimmed V and J ends, which lost 5 bases and 1 base, there was a span of 8 bases. The CDR3 length is 13 residues. From germline, CDR1 is SGHTA and CDR2 FQGNSA.